This T cell receptor beta chain was documented in a study of blood T cell repertoires in COVID-19. Study context: Samples came from the United States, Italy and Spain, spanning acute and convalescent COVID-19. T cells, B-cell-depleted T cells, or PBMCs provided the cDNA or gDNA that served as material.

In germline, CDR1 is SGHAT, CDR2 FQNNGV. Trimming shortened V by 2 bases and J by 5 bases, and 15 bases separated the two germline ends. The CDR3 extends over 15 amino acids. Sequenced by immunoSEQ multiplex PCR; TCRdb stores in-frame clones only, minus some. This sample carries about 89,000 clones, roughly 80% of them seen once, and the ten largest clones take around 11%. The chain is built from TRBV11-2 and TRBJ2-5; TRBD1 is a possible D gene (6 bases). This sequence was found in a woman older than 75 with acute or convalescent COVID-19. The source material was peripheral blood. CDR3 loop: CASSLYGTITETQYF. The CDR3 nucleotides are TGTGCCAGCAGCTTATACGGGACAATTACTGAGACCCAGTACTTC.